These 14 T cell receptor beta chains were all obtained from the same sample, sequenced in a study of shared clonotypes between healthy human individuals (dated by TCRdb to the early 2020s). CD8 naive samples were obtained by positive selection for CCR7 among CD45RO-negative cells, yielding a CD45RA+CCR7+ population from which TemRA cells were excluded. Receptor amplification or capture employed the immunoSEQ multiplex PCR assay. TCRdb took over this immuneACCESS table, retaining in-frame rearrangements with V and J assigned. Such tables are incomplete; in checked studies, under half of the missing clones stem from an unresolved V gene, and the remainder is unexplained. In this sample the table shows roughly 850,000 clones, roughly 96% of which occur a single time. Of the sample, less than 0.25% falls within the top ten clones. Input material: naive CD8+ T cells sorted from blood. The cell subset or site label, read with the paper, signifies: CD45RA+CCR7+. These TCRs come from a young man in good health.

The chain has TRBV11-2 and TRBJ2-7; 7 bases fit TRBD2. Trimming at V came to 5 bases and at J to 0 bases, leaving 7 bases not matched to a gene. This CDR3 region has 15 residues. Per the germline V gene, CDR1 is SGHAT and CDR2 is FQNNGV. As DNA, the CDR3 is TGTGCCAGCAGCGGGGCGGGGGTCAGCTCCTACGAGCAGTACTTC. This encodes CASSGAGVSSYEQYF.

The chain joins TRBV28 to TRBJ2-3; 7 bases are shared with TRBD1. Germline V gives CDR1 MDHEN, CDR2 SYDVKM. This CDR3 is 14 amino acids long. The V segment lost 3 bases and the J segment 13 bases; nucleotides outside the gene matches: 13. The CDR3 spells CASSFEGAALIKYF. The CDR3 coding sequence is TGTGCCAGCAGTTTTGAGGGGGCGGCCCTAATCAAGTATTTT.

This clone appeared a single time. The chain employs TRBV30 and TRBJ2-1; 15 bases agree with TRBD2. The CDR3 extends over 18 amino acids. CDR1 and CDR2 from the germline V gene are GTSNPN and SVGIG (reference sequence). V was pared by 2 bases and J by 3 bases, with 8 bases of the junction left unmatched. This CDR3 reads CAWSLGLAGGFLYNEQFF. CDR3 coding DNA: TGTGCCTGGAGTTTGGGACTAGCGGGAGGTTTCCTCTACAATGAGCAGTTCTTC.

The CDR3 here is CASTLPGVRFYEQYF. CDR3 bases: TGTGCCAGCACACTTCCCGGGGTTAGATTCTACGAGCAGTACTTC. The chain joins TRBV21-1 to TRBJ2-7; TRBD2, the table's D call, lacks a check against the DNA. TRBV21-1 counts as a pseudogene. The CDR3 contains 15 residues.

The chain has TRBV18 and TRBJ2-7, with TRBD1 matching 10 bases. The CDR3 consists of 18 residues. J was trimmed by 0 bases and V by 3 bases; bases with no gene match: 11. The germline V gene has CDR1 KGHSH and CDR2 LQKENI. The DNA of the CDR3 is TGTGCCAGCTCACCTCTGGGACAGGGGATATTTAGCTCCTACGAGCAGTACTTC. Its translation: CASSPLGQGIFSSYEQYF.

The chain recombines TRBV27 with TRBJ1-2, with D unresolved. Germline assignment: CDR1 MNHEY and CDR2 SMNVEV (reference sequence). The CDR3 is 14 amino acids. The V and J ends lost 2 bases and 4 bases respectively, with 11 bases between them. The CDR3 reads CASSLGGNGYGYTF. The DNA of the CDR3 is TGTGCCAGCAGTTTAGGAGGAAACGGCTATGGCTACACCTTC.

V is TRBV2 and J is TRBJ2-3; perhaps TRBD2 as D (7 bases). This CDR3 is 16 amino acids long. Trimming took 1 base from V and 2 from J, leaving 13 bases between them. Germline CDR1 and CDR2: SNHLY and FYNNEI. The CDR3 reads CASSEGTGTTTDTQYF. The CDR3 DNA is TGTGCCAGCAGTGAAGGCACAGGGACTACCACAGATACGCAGTATTTT.

This clone came up a few times. This rearrangement joins TRBV5-1 to TRBJ1-1, with no clear D. The CDR3 runs to 15 residues. CDR1 SGHRS and CDR2 YFSETQ come from the germline V gene. V was cut by 0 bases and J by 3 bases, with 12 bases left in between. In nucleotides, the CDR3 is TGCGCCAGCAGCTTGGCTGGGAGAGCAGACACTGAAGCTTTCTTT. Residues: CASSLAGRADTEAFF.

V usage is TRBV7-9 and J usage is TRBJ2-2; D is undetermined. Germline loops: CDR1 SEHNR, CDR2 FQNEAQ (reference sequence). With 4 bases removed from V and 4 bases from J, the gap between germline ends came to 16 bases. The CDR3 totals 16 residues. The CDR3 nucleotides are TGTGCCAGCAGCTCCAGACTCCAGACCAGCACCGGGGAGCTGTTTTTT. Encoded protein: CASSSRLQTSTGELFF. Full variable domain (rest looked up from reference TRBV7-9 and TRBJ2-2): DTGVSQNPRHKITKRGQNVTFRCDPISEHNRLYWYRQTLGQGPEFLTYFQNEAQLEKSRLLSDRFSAERPKGSFSTLEIQRTEQGDSAMYLCASSSRLQTSTGELFFGEGSRLTVL.

This clone was counted a single time. This chain connects TRBV27 to TRBJ1-4; D ambiguous. The CDR3 has 14 amino acids. Per the germline V gene, CDR1 is MNHEY and CDR2 is SMNVEV (reference sequence). V was shortened by 6 bases and J by 0 bases, with 8 bases between the two germline ends. The CDR3 bases are TGTGCCAGCAGGAGGGTGGCAACTAATGAAAAACTGTTTTTT. Translating it yields CASRRVATNEKLFF.

The genes are TRBV29-1 and TRBJ2-5; D possibly corresponds to TRBD2 (6 bases). The ends were cut back, 7 bases at V and 7 bases at J, with 16 bases in the middle. Germline CDR1 reads SQVTM; CDR2 reads ANQGSEA. The CDR3 is 12 amino acids. This chain's CDR3 is CSARPPGGTQYF. For the CDR3, the DNA is TGCAGCGCACGTCCACCCGGGGGGACCCAGTACTTC.

In its sample, this clone was seen once. The genes are TRBV2 and TRBJ2-7; a weak D match, TRBD1 (6 bases). Germline assignment: CDR1 SNHLY and CDR2 FYNNEI. Trimming removed 7 bases at V and 2 bases at J, with 15 bases between. This CDR3 contains 14 residues. CDR3 sequence: CASTPTGYTYEQYF. In DNA, the CDR3 is TGTGCCAGCACCCCGACAGGTTACACCTACGAGCAGTACTTC.

The rearrangement links TRBV28 to TRBJ1-5; D is possibly TRBD1 (6 bases). The germline V gene has CDR1 MDHEN and CDR2 SYDVKM. V was shortened by 5 bases and J by 4 bases, with 15 bases between the two germline ends. The CDR3 has 15 residues. The DNA for the CDR3 is TGTGCCAGCAGTGTACACAGGGACCTTAATCAGCCCCAGCATTTT. Amino acids: CASSVHRDLNQPQHF.

The chain recombines TRBV27 with TRBJ2-7; 7 bases are shared with TRBD1. V gave up 3 bases and J gave up 4 bases; unmatched junction bases: 6. The length of the CDR3 is 14 residues. The V gene's germline CDR1 is MNHEY and CDR2 SMNVEV (reference sequence). CDR3 region: CASSLTGWLYEQYF. The CDR3 DNA follows: TGTGCCAGCAGTTTGACAGGGTGGTTGTACGAGCAGTACTTC.